The present T cell receptor beta chain was sequenced within a study of neoadjuvant anti-PD-1 for oral cavity cancer. Study-wide background: Nivolumab at 3 mg/kg was mostly given biweekly, three to four doses, pre-surgery.

The protocol was immunoSEQ multiplex PCR, while the TCRdb copy is restricted to in-frame clones and leaves out a portion. The table includes 30,000 to 35,000 clones, around nine tenths detected once. Germline values: CDR1 MNHNS, CDR2 SASEGT. V lost 1 base and J 6 bases, leaving 9 bases between the germline ends. This CDR3 has 14 amino acids. Source: PBMCs, taken before nivolumab (anti-PD-1) treatment. The chain is built from TRBV6-1 and TRBJ1-4, with D possibly matching TRBD1 (5 bases). The sequence was obtained from a person between 40 and 85 years old with oral cavity squamous cell carcinoma. The CDR3 loop reads CASSEVRGDEKLFF. The CDR3 DNA follows: TGTGCCAGCAGTGAAGTTAGGGGTGATGAAAAACTGTTTTTT.